This note documents a single T cell receptor beta chain sequence. The antigen remains unidentified. Only in-frame clones appear in the TCRdb table, and some are missing; sequencing was by immunoSEQ multiplex PCR. The top ten clones hold 4% to 6% of a sample with roughly 100,000 clones, about 86% of them seen once. This sample stems from a study of T cell responses to AZD1222 COVID-19 vaccine. The study, taken as a whole, reports: Mostly white British, mostly female donors; authors suggested clonal diversity may be underestimated. Baseline seropositivity characterized only six AZD1222 recipients. Once two AZD1222 doses were given, Spike-specific TCR breadth and depth went up.

Germline CDR1 and CDR2: SGDLS and YYNGEE. CDR3 size: 14 residues. The V end lost 0 bases, the J end lost 10 bases, and 16 bases lay between the germline ends. The gene calls are TRBV9 and TRBJ1-2; D may be TRBD1 (6 bases). The TCR originated in an adult in good health. The sample was peripheral blood, taken on day 0 of AZD1222 vaccination. CDR3 loop: CASSVAITQGPYTF. CDR3 nucleotide sequence: TGTGCCAGCAGCGTAGCTATTACACAGGGCCCCTACACCTTC. The complete variable domain, with remaining parts taken from reference TRBV9 and TRBJ1-2, reads DSGVTQTPKHLITATGQRVTLRCSPRSGDLSVYWYQQSLDQGLQFLIQYYNGEERAKGNILERFSAQQFPDLHSELNLSSLELGDSALYFCASSVAITQGPYTFGSGTRLTVV.